The 27 T cell receptor beta chains presented below share a single source sample, sequenced in a study of T cells in Graves' hyperthyroidism and ophthalmopathy (dated by TCRdb to between 2018 and 2021). Libraries came from multiplex PCR. Sequencing was performed on an Illumina HiSeq 2000. TCR beta CDR3 regions were amplified from RNA transcripts. The first round of RT-PCR for the TCR CDR3 was performed with the HTBI primer set and the Qiagen OneStep RT-PCR kit. TCRdb ran its own pipeline on the public reads, namely fastp trimming at Q25 and MiXCR clone calling, and kept in-frame beta chains. Every distinct CDR3 protein forms one entry, paired with its most common genes and DNA. For this sample there are some 500,000 distinct CDR3 sequences; approximately 25% appear just once. About 11% of the sample rests with the top ten. Material: blood. Every receptor here comes from a woman in her twenties or thirties with Graves' ophthalmopathy.

This clonotype showed up many times. The gene calls are TRBV29-1 and TRBJ2-7; no reliable D call. In germline, CDR1 is SQVTM, CDR2 ANQGSEA. The V end lost 3 bases, the J end lost 7 bases, and 16 bases lay between the germline ends. CDR3 length: 13 residues. The CDR3, as DNA: TGCAGCGTTGATTTCTTAGCAGCCGGGGAGCAGTACTTC. This codes for CSVDFLAAGEQYF.

Many counts were recorded for this clonotype. The chain is built from TRBV6-5 and TRBJ2-7; the D is unclear. Trimming removed 7 bases from V and 2 bases from J, with 15 bases in between. Germline CDR1 reads MNHEY; CDR2 reads SVGAGI. The CDR3 consists of 14 residues. CDR3 amino acids: CASNLDGLTYEQYF. The DNA for the CDR3 is TGTGCCAGCAACCTCGACGGGTTGACCTACGAGCAGTACTTC.

The V call is TRBV6-1, the J call TRBJ1-5; 7 bases agree with TRBD1. CDR3 length equals 13 residues. Germline values: CDR1 MNHNS, CDR2 SASEGT. After removal of 3 bases from V and 9 bases from J, the junction contained 5 bases not matched to a gene. As DNA, the CDR3 is TGTGCCAGCAGTGAGCGACAGGGAGGGCCCCAGCATTTT. Translating it yields CASSERQGGPQHF.

The chain recombines TRBV20-1 with TRBJ2-7; D is perhaps TRBD1 (5 bases). The V gene lost 2 bases and the J gene lost 5 bases, with 10 bases spanning the gap. The CDR3 has 12 residues. Per germline, CDR1 DFQATT and CDR2 SNEGSKA (reference sequence). CDR3 sequence: CSARRQSDEQYF. Here the CDR3 DNA reads TGCAGTGCTAGACGACAGTCTGACGAGCAGTACTTC.

The rearrangement links TRBV3-1 to TRBJ1-2; 7 bases are shared with TRBD1. This CDR3 region has 13 residues. V gave up 4 bases and J gave up 4 bases; unmatched junction bases: 3. Germline V gives CDR1 LGHDT, CDR2 YNNKEL (reference sequence). CDR3 DNA: TGTGCCAGCAGCCTTTGGGACAGCTATGGCTACACCTTC. Protein product: CASSLWDSYGYTF. Supplemented by reference TRBV3-1 and TRBJ1-2, the full variable domain reads DTAVSQTPKYLVTQMGNDKSIKCEQNLGHDTMYWYKQDSKKFLKIMFSYNNKELIINETVPNRFSPKSPDKAHLNLHINSLELGDSAVYFCASSLWDSYGYTFGSGTRLTVV.

This clonotype was counted many times. The J gene is TRBJ1-1, the V gene TRBV6-1; 9 bases map to TRBD1. CDR3 length equals 14 residues. After removal of 3 bases from V and 1 base from J, the junction contained 0 bases not matched to a gene. Looked up from germline, CDR1 is MNHNS and CDR2 is SASEGT. Written as DNA, the CDR3 is TGTGCCAGCAGTGAGGGACAGGGGAACACTGAAGCTTTCTTT. It encodes CASSEGQGNTEAFF.

Ten or more counts support this clonotype. This chain joins TRBV7-2 and TRBJ1-6; unclear D gene. Trimming removed 1 base at V and 7 bases at J, with 8 bases between. From germline, CDR1 is SGHTA and CDR2 FQGNSA. This CDR3 contains 14 residues. CDR3 sequence (DNA): TGTGCCAGCAGCTTAGGACCGTTAAATTCACCCCTCCACTTT. Translation gives CASSLGPLNSPLHF.

The chain combines TRBV28 with TRBJ1-2, with TRBD1 matching over 9 bases. There are 13 residues in the CDR3. From germline, CDR1 is MDHEN and CDR2 SYDVKM. J lost 8 bases, V lost 6 bases, and 7 bases had no gene match. The CDR3 loop is CASRSTGGEGYTF. CDR3 nucleotide sequence: TGTGCCAGCAGATCTACAGGGGGCGAGGGCTACACCTTC.

The chain recombines TRBV2 with TRBJ1-2; D unresolved. Per germline, CDR1 SNHLY and CDR2 FYNNEI. The CDR3 is 12 amino acids. V lost 3 bases and J lost 13, with 15 bases in between. CDR3 loop: CASSEEPKDPTF. The CDR3 DNA follows: TGTGCCAGCAGTGAGGAGCCGAAAGACCCCACCTTC.

This clonotype showed up many times. J is TRBJ1-1 and V is TRBV6-1; D not certain. The CDR3 sequence is 16 residues long. The V end lost 2 bases, the J end lost 0 bases, and 13 bases lay between the germline ends. Germline lookup yields CDR1 MNHNS and CDR2 SASEGT. CDR3 DNA sequence: TGTGCCAGCAGTGAAATGGCCGGACTCTTGAACACTGAAGCTTTCTTT. Translated, it gives CASSEMAGLLNTEAFF.

This chain connects TRBV12-3 or TRBV12-4 to TRBJ2-7, with TRBD1 identical over 7 bases. CDR3 length: 13 amino acids. V was clipped by 4 bases and J by 5 bases; unmatched bases: 5. The CDR3 here is CASSSVRGNEQYF. DNA for the CDR3: TGTGCCAGCAGTTCAGTCAGGGGGAACGAGCAGTACTTC.

The rearrangement links TRBV6-5 to TRBJ1-3; 10 bases are shared with TRBD1. V was clipped by 4 bases and J by 1 base; unmatched bases: 4. The germline gives CDR1 MNHEY, CDR2 SVGAGI. CDR3 length equals 16 residues. This CDR3 reads CASSWGQGSSGNTIYF. The CDR3 DNA sequence: TGTGCCAGCAGTTGGGGACAGGGGAGTTCTGGAAACACCATATATTTT.

This clonotype has only a few counts. The genes are TRBV11-2 and TRBJ1-3; D is unclear. Germline lookup yields CDR1 SGHAT and CDR2 FQNNGV. V dropped 0 bases and J dropped 2 bases, with 11 bases sitting between them. This CDR3 has 16 residues. CDR3 protein: CASSLDQPATGNTIYF. The CDR3 DNA reads as TGTGCCAGCAGCTTAGATCAGCCCGCGACTGGAAACACCATATATTTT.

This chain joins TRBV20-1 and TRBJ2-7, with 7 positions matching TRBD1. Per germline, CDR1 DFQATT and CDR2 SNEGSKA (reference sequence). The CDR3 spans 14 residues. J was trimmed by 3 bases and V by 3 bases; bases with no gene match: 8. The CDR3 DNA sequence: TGCAGTGCTAGTGTTAGGACAGGCTACTACGAGCAGTACTTC. The encoded protein is CSASVRTGYYEQYF.

The chain recombines TRBV9 with TRBJ2-3; 8 nucleotides line up with TRBD2. Germline loops: CDR1 SGDLS, CDR2 YYNGEE. J gave up 1 base and V 0 bases, and 4 bases lay outside the gene matches. This CDR3 has 16 residues. The CDR3 coding sequence is TGTGCCAGCAGCGTAGTAGCAGCGGGGGGCACAGATACGCAGTATTTT. This translates into CASSVVAAGGTDTQYF.

The chain joins TRBV27 to TRBJ2-7, with 13 bases aligning to TRBD2. Trimming removed 0 bases from V and 1 base from J; junction bases left unmatched: 3. Germline V gene lookup returns CDR1 MNHEY and CDR2 SMNVEV (reference sequence). This CDR3 region has 17 residues. The chain's CDR3 is CASSLSVTSGRSYEQYF. The CDR3 nucleotides are TGTGCCAGCAGTTTATCAGTGACTAGCGGGAGGTCCTACGAGCAGTACTTC.

This clonotype was counted only a few times. The chain joins TRBV7-2 to TRBJ2-2; the D gene is possibly TRBD2 (7 bases). This CDR3 spans 16 amino acids. V was cut by 1 base and J by 4 bases, with 13 bases left in between. Germline V gene lookup returns CDR1 SGHTA and CDR2 FQGNSA. The CDR3 region has the DNA TGTGCCAGCAGCTTAGTGGGAGGGGGGGCCACCGGGGAGCTGTTTTTT. Translation gives CASSLVGGGATGELFF.

This clonotype has at least ten counts. The genes are TRBV27 and TRBJ2-5; 7 nucleotides agree with TRBD2. V gave up 3 bases and J gave up 2 bases; unmatched junction bases: 6. The germline gives CDR1 MNHEY, CDR2 SMNVEV (reference sequence). This CDR3 contains 15 residues. DNA for the CDR3: TGTGCCAGCAGTTTTGGGGGGGGACCTCAAGAGACCCAGTACTTC. Its translation is CASSFGGGPQETQYF.

Many counts were recorded for this clonotype. This chain links TRBV7-3 with TRBJ2-2, with 10 nucleotides matching TRBD2. J was trimmed by 4 bases and V by 3 bases; bases with no gene match: 2. CDR1 is SGHTA, CDR2 FQGTGA, per germline. The CDR3 has 15 amino acids. The DNA for the CDR3 is TGTGCCAGCAGCTTCAGCGGGAGGGGCACCGGGGAGCTGTTTTTT. It specifies CASSFSGRGTGELFF.

This clonotype was observed many times. This chain uses TRBV6-5 with TRBJ1-5, with no clear D. This CDR3 comprises 16 residues. Trimming stripped 8 bases from V and 5 bases from J, with 22 bases between. Germline assignment: CDR1 MNHEY and CDR2 SVGAGI. This CDR3 reads CASRSRGVRDDQPQHF. The DNA for the CDR3 is TGTGCCAGCCGATCCCGGGGAGTGCGGGATGATCAGCCCCAGCATTTT.

This clonotype was seen more than once but under ten times. This rearrangement joins TRBV27 to TRBJ1-1; D is uncertain. Germline CDR1 MNHEY, CDR2 SMNVEV (reference sequence). The CDR3 is 14 residues long. The ends were cut back, 4 bases at V and 0 bases at J, with 9 bases in the middle. The CDR3 region has the DNA TGTGCCAGCAGTTCAAGAGGGCTGAACACTGAAGCTTTCTTT. Encoded protein: CASSSRGLNTEAFF.

The table lists this clonotype with many counts. V is TRBV6-5 and J is TRBJ1-5; D ambiguous. The CDR3 runs to 17 residues. Germline V gene data show CDR1 as MNHEY and CDR2 as SVGAGI. The ends were cut back, 8 bases at V and 2 bases at J, with 22 bases in the middle. CDR3 region: CASHRAGGQAGNQPQHF. The CDR3 region has the DNA TGTGCCAGCCACCGGGCGGGAGGGCAGGCAGGCAATCAGCCCCAGCATTTT.

V and J are TRBV6-5 and TRBJ2-5, with a weak D call TRBD1 (7 bases). With 2 bases removed from V and 5 bases from J, the gap between germline ends came to 12 bases. The CDR3 runs 14 residues. Germline V CDR1 and CDR2: MNHEY, SVGAGI. CDR3 sequence reads: CASSYGGTAETQYF. DNA of the CDR3: TGTGCCAGCAGTTACGGCGGGACAGCGGAGACCCAGTACTTC.

This clonotype was seen just once. The CDR3 sequence is CSVEVSSWTGELFF. Written as DNA, the CDR3 is TGCAGCGTTGAAGTGAGTAGCTGGACCGGGGAGCTGTTTTTT. The chain is built from TRBV29-1 and TRBJ2-2; D unresolved. CDR1 and CDR2 (germline): SQVTM, ANQGSEA. The germline V and J ends were trimmed by 1 base and 5 bases, with 11 bases remaining between them. This CDR3 has 14 residues.

The table lists this clonotype with many counts. This chain uses TRBV24-1 with TRBJ2-5; no reliable D call. CDR3 length: 15 residues. Germline V gene sequence: CDR1 KGHDR, CDR2 SFDVKD. V lost 0 bases and J lost 1, with 8 bases in between. CDR3 residues: CATSDLYSPQETQYF. The CDR3 bases are TGTGCCACCAGTGATTTGTACAGCCCCCAAGAGACCCAGTACTTC.

The chain links TRBV5-1 to TRBJ1-6; D call uncertain. CDR1 and CDR2 (germline): SGHRS, YFSETQ. Deletions cut 0 bases from V and 8 bases from J, with 12 bases between. The CDR3 covers 15 residues. In nucleotides, the CDR3 is TGCGCCAGCAGCTTGGCTCTGAGGCAATATTCACCCCTCCACTTT. The encoded protein is CASSLALRQYSPLHF.

The chain recombines TRBV27 with TRBJ1-2; D is perhaps TRBD1 (6 bases). Germline V gene lookup returns CDR1 MNHEY and CDR2 SMNVEV (reference sequence). The CDR3 length is 19 residues. V lost 0 bases and J 4 bases, leaving 24 bases between the germline ends. The CDR3 DNA follows: TGTGCCAGCAGTTTATCGGACCCGGGGGGTGCGGGGGGCTTCTATGGCTACACCTTC. This gives the protein CASSLSDPGGAGGFYGYTF.